The 11 T cell receptor beta chains presented below share a single source sample, sequenced in a study of shared clonotypes between healthy human individuals. Sequencing was performed with immunoSEQ multiplex PCR; in TCRdb, only in-frame clones are kept and a portion is missing. The table shows fewer than 1.4 million clones, with roughly 74% occurring only once. Sequencing used memory CD4+ T cells from PBMCs. Subset of the sample: CD45RA-negative fraction. The receptors stem from a man aged 18 to 30 in good health. Some clones in this sample may be carry-over from other donors' samples.

The chain recombines TRBV11-2 with TRBJ1-2; TRBD1 is a possible D gene (5 bases). There are 15 residues in the CDR3. CDR1 and CDR2 from the germline V gene are SGHAT and FQNNGV. V was clipped by 2 bases and J by 2 bases, with 12 bases between them. For the CDR3, the DNA is TGTGCCAGCAGCTTACCCGGGGCGGGAAACTATGGCTACACCTTC. Translated, it gives CASSLPGAGNYGYTF.

This chain connects TRBV6-5 to TRBJ2-2, with 7 bases fitting TRBD1. The CDR3 is 14 amino acids. V lost 2 bases and J lost 6; bases outside the gene matches: 3. Germline CDR1 is MNHEY and CDR2 is SVGAGI. CDR3 bases: TGTGCCAGCAGTTACCCGGGACAGTCCGGGGAGCTGTTTTTT. Translating gives CASSYPGQSGELFF.

This rearrangement joins TRBV28 to TRBJ1-1; 7 bases map to TRBD1. The germline gives CDR1 MDHEN, CDR2 SYDVKM. This CDR3 spans 13 amino acids. The trim removed 3 bases at V and 11 bases at J, leaving 9 bases unmatched. The CDR3 reads CASSLRDSPMAFF. In nucleotides, the CDR3 is TGTGCCAGCAGTTTGAGGGACAGCCCAATGGCTTTCTTT.

This rearrangement joins TRBV6-5 to TRBJ1-1; no definite D call. CDR3 length equals 15 residues. V was trimmed by 4 bases and J by 6 bases, leaving 18 bases between them. The germline V gene has CDR1 MNHEY and CDR2 SVGAGI. The CDR3 reads CASSSQKRGIAEAFF. In DNA form, the CDR3 reads TGTGCCAGCAGTTCGCAAAAGCGTGGGATCGCTGAAGCTTTCTTT.

The rearrangement uses TRBV4-3 and TRBJ2-3; 7 positions match TRBD2. Germline loops: CDR1 LGHNA, CDR2 YSLEER. The length of the CDR3 is 15 residues. The V and J ends lost 1 base and 1 base, in that order; junction bases with no gene match: 2. CDR3 sequence reads: CASSQGTRGTDTQYF. The CDR3 DNA is TGCGCCAGCAGCCAAGGGACTAGAGGCACAGATACGCAGTATTTT.

The chain links TRBV27 to TRBJ2-1; 13 bases line up with TRBD2. Germline V lookup: CDR1 MNHEY, CDR2 SMNVEV (reference sequence). With V trimmed by 5 bases and J by 0 bases, 7 bases remained unmatched. This CDR3 has 18 residues. CDR3 amino acids: CASSPPTSGGSSYNEQFF. In DNA, the CDR3 is TGTGCCAGCAGTCCCCCGACTAGCGGGGGGAGCTCCTACAATGAGCAGTTCTTC.

This chain connects TRBV28 to TRBJ1-5, with D unresolved. V lost 5 bases and J lost 2, with 13 bases in between. The germline V gene has CDR1 MDHEN and CDR2 SYDVKM. This CDR3 is 15 amino acids long. The CDR3 DNA follows: TGTGCCAGCAGTCTGCGGGGAAATGGCAATCAGCCCCAGCATTTT. It yields the protein CASSLRGNGNQPQHF.

The count of this clone is one. CDR3 sequence: CSVGPLFLNEQFF. The CDR3 nucleotides are TGCAGCGTTGGACCGCTATTCCTAAATGAGCAGTTCTTC. The chain recombines TRBV29-1 with TRBJ2-1; D not certain. Trimming took 4 bases from V and 7 from J, leaving 14 bases between them. The germline gives CDR1 SQVTM, CDR2 ANQGSEA. This CDR3 has 13 amino acids.

Worth noting for this clone: This sample includes further DNA sequences coding for the same CDR3. The chain joins TRBV5-1 to TRBJ2-3, with a tentative D call TRBD1 (6 bases). Germline loops: CDR1 SGHRS, CDR2 YFSETQ. The CDR3 totals 14 residues. Trimming stripped 1 base from V and 1 base from J, with 7 bases between. DNA of the CDR3: TGCGCCAGCAGCTTGCGACAGGGCACAGATACGCAGTATTTT. Translated, it gives CASSLRQGTDTQYF.

The V and J genes are TRBV15 and TRBJ1-2, with D unclear. Germline-derived CDR1 and CDR2 are LNHNV and YYDKDF (reference sequence). The CDR3 loop spans 13 amino acids. Trimming cost V 0 bases and J 4 bases, with 6 bases left between them. The CDR3 coding sequence is TGTGCCACCAGCAGAGATTGGGGCTATGGCTACACCTTC. Protein: CATSRDWGYGYTF.

The chain combines TRBV10-2 with TRBJ2-1; tentatively, D is TRBD2 (5 bases). With 2 bases removed from V and 2 bases from J, the gap between germline ends came to 16 bases. Germline V lookup: CDR1 WSHSY, CDR2 SAAADI. CDR3 size: 17 residues. DNA of the CDR3: TGCGCCAGCAGTGAGAGGGTTAGCGACCGCACCTACAATGAGCAGTTCTTC. Translated: CASSERVSDRTYNEQFF.